This TCR beta chain originates from a study of human T cells and chemical hapten exposure. Time point reported: patch test 1, 2 weeks after DPC sensitization. Described treatment: therapeutic diphenylcyclopropenone sensitization with weekly scalp DPC. The junction had 8 bases not matched to a gene; V was cut back by 6 bases and J by 5 bases. Germline V gene data show CDR1 as KGHSH and CDR2 as LQKENI. The CDR3 extends over 16 amino acids. MiXCR was run by TCRdb on the RACE reads, yielding one entry per CDR3 protein. This sample yields tens of thousands of distinct CDR3 sequences, of which roughly 9.5% are seen a single time; around 4% belongs to the top ten. This clonotype was counted many times.

This rearrangement joins TRBV18 to TRBJ2-1; 12 bases map to TRBD2. This receptor was obtained from a woman in her 50s with alopecia areata. Some clones in this sample may be carry-over from other donors' samples. This material consisted of whole blood, taken in connection with sensitization to the hapten diphenylcyclopropenone (DPC). The CDR3 here is CASSSTGLAGNNEQFF. The DNA of the CDR3 is TGTGCCAGCTCGTCCACGGGACTAGCGGGCAACAATGAGCAGTTCTTC. The full variable domain, with the rest looked up from reference TRBV18 and TRBJ2-1, is NAGVMQNPRHLVRRRGQEARLRCSPMKGHSHVYWYRQLPEEGLKFMVYLQKENIIDESGMPKERFSAEFPKEGPSILRIQQVVRGDSAAYFCASSSTGLAGNNEQFFGPGTRLTVL.